These 17 T cell receptor beta chains share one sample of origin, sequenced in a study of blood T cells in healthy people across ages. Primed by a sample-barcoded 5' primer and a J-beta primer mix, a second PCR proceeded for about 7 to 11 cycles. TCRdb reanalysed the 5' RACE reads using MiXCR and keeps one entry per CDR3 protein. The data hold about 1 million distinct CDR3 sequences, with roughly 45% observed a single time. Sequenced sample: blood. These receptors came from a woman aged 55 to 70 in good health.

The chain combines TRBV5-5 with TRBJ2-3, with D hard to call. Trimming took off 1 base at V and 6 bases at J, with 12 bases between the two ends. The CDR3 runs 14 residues. The germline V gene has CDR1 SGHKS and CDR2 YYEKEE (reference sequence). The CDR3: CASSLIPTADTQYF. CDR3 in DNA: TGTGCCAGCAGCTTGATACCGACGGCCGATACGCAGTATTTT.

V usage is TRBV7-9 and J usage is TRBJ2-3; D is perhaps TRBD1 (5 bases). Germline V gene lookup returns CDR1 SEHNR and CDR2 FQNEAQ (reference sequence). Trimming shortened V by 5 bases and J by 0 bases, and 12 bases separated the two germline ends. The CDR3 is 15 amino acids. CDR3 DNA: TGTGCCAGCAGCACCCCGAGACAGAGCACAGATACGCAGTATTTT. Its protein is CASSTPRQSTDTQYF.

A note on this clonotype: An end of the junction differs from the germline gene, which may be a read error. The gene calls are TRBV28 and TRBJ1-2; D ambiguous. Germline V gives CDR1 MDHEN, CDR2 SYDVKM. The CDR3 sequence is 13 residues long. CDR3 region: CTSSNQVPYGYTF. The CDR3 coding sequence is TGTACCAGCAGCAACCAGGTCCCCTATGGCTACACCTTC.

In its sample, this clonotype was seen many times. The chain recombines TRBV13 with TRBJ1-6, with unresolved D. With 5 bases removed from V and 10 bases from J, the gap between germline ends came to 15 bases. Germline values: CDR1 PRHDT, CDR2 FYEKMQ (reference sequence). This CDR3 contains 14 residues. Here the CDR3 reads CASSLGKLGSPLHF. CDR3 sequence (DNA): TGTGCCAGCAGCCTCGGGAAGCTGGGGTCACCCCTCCACTTT.

V and J are TRBV27 and TRBJ1-1; the match to TRBD1 covers 9 bases. The CDR3 is 15 amino acids. Germline values: CDR1 MNHEY, CDR2 SMNVEV (reference sequence). V was pared by 5 bases and J by 5 bases, with 9 bases of the junction left unmatched. DNA of the CDR3: TGTGCCAGCAGTCCCCAACAGGGGGCTACGACTGAAGCTTTCTTT. This codes for CASSPQQGATTEAFF.

This clonotype was seen a few times. The chain uses TRBV20-1 and TRBJ2-7, with TRBD2 as a possible D gene (6 bases). This CDR3 has 14 amino acids. Germline loops: CDR1 DFQATT, CDR2 SNEGSKA (reference sequence). V gave up 2 bases and J gave up 2 bases, with 13 bases separating them. The CDR3 DNA reads as TGCAGTGCTAGACCTTTAGGACTACCCTACGAGCAGTACTTC. Translating gives CSARPLGLPYEQYF.

The chain links TRBV3-1 to TRBJ2-7; D gene unclear. The CDR3 sequence is 13 residues long. Germline CDR1 reads LGHDT; CDR2 reads YNNKEL (reference sequence). Trimming took 4 bases from V and 7 from J, leaving 14 bases between them. The CDR3 nucleotides are TGTGCCAGCAGCCGGGTCGGGTTTAATGAGCAGTACTTC. Amino acid sequence: CASSRVGFNEQYF.

The V gene is TRBV27, the J gene TRBJ2-5; TRBD2 aligns across 7 bases. The end of the DNA fits TRBJ2-7 better, so the J call may be wrong. Germline assignment: CDR1 MNHEY and CDR2 SMNVEV (reference sequence). The CDR3 is 16 residues long. The CDR3 loop is CASSSHRGTTDYEQYF. The CDR3 bases are TGTGCCAGCAGTTCCCATCGGGGGACTACTGACTACGAGCAGTACTTC.

The chain links TRBV27 to TRBJ2-3; 7 bases align to TRBD1. Losses at the gene ends were 7 bases for V and 2 bases for J; bases not matched to a gene: 9. Germline V lookup: CDR1 MNHEY, CDR2 SMNVEV (reference sequence). The CDR3 has 15 residues. CDR3 loop: CASTSGQAPTDTQYF. In nucleotides, the CDR3 is TGTGCCAGCACTTCTGGACAGGCACCCACAGATACGCAGTATTTT.

V usage is TRBV15 and J usage is TRBJ2-2; no definite D call. Germline CDR1 is LNHNV and CDR2 is YYDKDF (reference sequence). This CDR3 is 13 amino acids long. Trimming shortened V by 7 bases and J by 5 bases, and 11 bases separated the two germline ends. The CDR3 sequence: CATMTGGTGELFF. Written as DNA, the CDR3 is TGTGCCACCATGACTGGCGGAACCGGGGAGCTGTTTTTT.

The chain recombines TRBV20-1 with TRBJ1-5, with unresolved D. Germline V gives CDR1 DFQATT, CDR2 SNEGSKA (reference sequence). The CDR3 loop spans 14 amino acids. V was cut by 3 bases and J by 2 bases, with 11 bases left in between. This CDR3 reads CSASLGNGNQPQHF. The CDR3 bases are TGCAGTGCTAGTTTGGGTAATGGCAATCAGCCCCAGCATTTT.

The V and J genes are TRBV6-6 and TRBJ2-3; 8 bases match TRBD1. The CDR3 length is 16 residues. Unmatched junction bases numbered 6, after V lost 0 bases and J lost 4 bases. In germline, CDR1 is MNHNY, CDR2 SVGAGI (reference sequence). The CDR3 DNA reads as TGTGCCAGCAGTTACTCCGGGACAGGTCCCGCAGATACGCAGTATTTT. Residues: CASSYSGTGPADTQYF.

J is TRBJ1-1 and V is TRBV28; D is unresolved. This CDR3 contains 12 residues. Germline assignment: CDR1 MDHEN and CDR2 SYDVKM. The V end was cut by 6 bases, the J end by 4 bases, with 9 bases between. CDR3 nucleotides: TGTGCCAGCAGGGTCGGCTCCACTGAAGCTTTCTTT. The encoded protein is CASRVGSTEAFF. Filled out from reference TRBV28 and TRBJ1-1, the complete variable domain reads DVKVTQSSRYLVKRTGEKVFLECVQDMDHENMFWYRQDPGLGLRLIYFSYDVKMKEKGDIPEGYSVSREKKERFSLILESASTNQTSMYLCASRVGSTEAFFGQGTRLTVV.

In the case of this clonotype: One end of the junction does not line up with germline, which may come from a read error. V is TRBV27 and J is TRBJ2-4; D perhaps matches TRBD1 (5 bases). Near its end, the DNA agrees better with TRBJ2-7, so the J call may be wrong. This CDR3 has 14 residues. Germline lookup yields CDR1 MNHEY and CDR2 SMNVEV (reference sequence). The CDR3 coding sequence is TGTACCAGCAGTTTGAAGGGCAGGGAATACGAGCAGTACTTC. This sequence encodes CTSSLKGREYEQYF.

This sequence joins TRBV21-1 and TRBJ2-7; the D call in the table, TRBD1, was not verified against the DNA. TRBV21-1 is termed a pseudogene. This CDR3 spans 17 amino acids. This CDR3 reads CASSRVWGSLASYEQYF. CDR3 DNA: TGTGCCAGCAGCAGGGTCTGGGGCAGTTTGGCTTCCTACGAGCAGTACTTC.

The V gene is TRBV20-1, the J gene TRBJ2-2; D is uncertain. Trimming stripped 3 bases from V and 6 bases from J, with 8 bases between. CDR1 is DFQATT, CDR2 SNEGSKA, per germline (reference sequence). The CDR3 spans 12 residues. The CDR3: CSARAGPGELFF. CDR3 in DNA: TGCAGTGCTAGGGCCGGGCCCGGGGAGCTGTTTTTT.

The chain uses TRBV15 and TRBJ2-1; TRBD2 is a possible D gene (6 bases). This CDR3 contains 13 residues. The germline V gene has CDR1 LNHNV and CDR2 YYDKDF (reference sequence). Trimming removed 7 bases at V and 6 bases at J, with 13 bases between. CDR3 coding DNA: TGTGCCACCAACCGAGAGGGAGGCAATGAGCAGTTCTTC. This codes for CATNREGGNEQFF.